The 3 T cell receptor beta chains listed next were all sequenced from one sample in a study of beta chain features in type 1 diabetes. Expressed TCRB transcripts were sequenced, since all the RNA that had been isolated was reverse transcribed. This table comes from immunoSEQ multiplex PCR, and its TCRdb copy is limited to in-frame clones, with some not included. The table lists around 99,000 clones, about 40% of them singletons. Source material: stem cell memory CD4+ T cells from blood. The receptors here all came from a woman under 30 in good health.

The gene calls are TRBV7-2 and TRBJ1-5; TRBD1 agrees at 8 bases. The CDR3 covers 13 residues. J was trimmed by 4 bases and V by 5 bases; bases with no gene match: 1. From germline, CDR1 is SGHTA and CDR2 FQGNSA. The CDR3 DNA reads TGTGCCAGCAGCCGGGACAGGAATCAGCCCCAGCATTTT. This sequence encodes CASSRDRNQPQHF.

This clone came up a few times. Its ends do not fully match the called genes, so a read error is possible. The chain joins TRBV7-9 to TRBJ2-7; the D gene is possibly TRBD1 (6 bases). Germline values: CDR1 SEHNR, CDR2 FQNEAQ (reference sequence). There are 13 residues in the CDR3. CDR3 region: CASSPTGSHEQYF. CDR3 sequence (DNA): TGTGCCAGCAGCCCGACAGGCTCCCACGAGCAGTACTTC.

The chain recombines TRBV5-1 with TRBJ2-4, with D unclear. The CDR3 extends over 18 amino acids. CDR1 and CDR2 from the germline V gene are SGHRS and YFSETQ. Trimming shortened V by 5 bases and J by 0 bases, and 21 bases separated the two germline ends. The CDR3 coding sequence is TGCGCCAGCAGTGACCGTCCGAGCGACGGAGTAGCCAAAAACATTCAGTACTTC. Translated: CASSDRPSDGVAKNIQYF.